The 29 T cell receptor beta chains below all came from one sample that was sequenced in a study of T cell changes during pregnancy in multiple sclerosis. TCRdb's table, derived via immunoSEQ multiplex PCR, lists solely in-frame clones and lacks some. Among about 30,000 clones listed, approximately 90% were seen once. Sequences were derived from CD4+ T cells from peripheral blood mononuclear cells, sampled in the first trimester of pregnancy. The receptor set was obtained from a female donor in good health, enrolled as a control in a pregnancy study.

This rearrangement joins TRBV5-1 to TRBJ2-3, with 10 bases matching TRBD2. The V gene end was trimmed by 4 bases and the J gene end by 0 bases; junction bases not matched to a gene: 5. Germline lookup yields CDR1 SGHRS and CDR2 YFSETQ. This CDR3 contains 16 residues. In DNA, the CDR3 is TGCGCCAGCAGCGTACCTAGCGGGGGTAGCACAGATACGCAGTATTTT. This translates into CASSVPSGGSTDTQYF.

This rearrangement joins TRBV6-1 to TRBJ1-2; possibly TRBD1 for D (6 bases). The length of the CDR3 is 14 residues. CDR1 is MNHNS and CDR2 is SASEGT in the germline V gene. The V end was cut by 4 bases, the J end by 6 bases, with 15 bases between. The CDR3 DNA reads as TGTGCCAGCAGTGTCAGGGACAATTTAGATGGCTACACCTTC. This translates into CASSVRDNLDGYTF.

The chain has TRBV4-3 and TRBJ2-5, with D possibly being TRBD2 (5 bases). V was pared by 2 bases and J by 4 bases, with 14 bases between. This CDR3 has 15 amino acids. The germline V gene encodes CDR1 LGHNA and CDR2 YSLEER. The CDR3 here is CASSQYEAGPETQYF. CDR3 bases: TGCGCCAGCAGCCAATATGAGGCGGGCCCAGAGACCCAGTACTTC.

Note on this clone: This CDR3 is also generated by other DNA sequences in the sample. The chain has TRBV7-9 and TRBJ1-2; 9 bases agree with TRBD1. This CDR3 is 12 amino acids long. Trimming removed 4 bases from V and 6 bases from J; junction bases left unmatched: 0. CDR1 is SEHNR, CDR2 FQNEAQ, per germline (reference sequence). The CDR3, as DNA: TGTGCCAGCAGCTACAGGGGGCATGGCTACACCTTC. Encoded protein: CASSYRGHGYTF. Using reference TRBV7-9 and TRBJ1-2 for the parts outside the CDR3, the full variable domain is DTGVSQNPRHKITKRGQNVTFRCDPISEHNRLYWYRQTLGQGPEFLTYFQNEAQLEKSRLLSDRFSAERPKGSFSTLEIQRTEQGDSAMYLCASSYRGHGYTFGSGTRLTVV.

The chain carries TRBV6-5 and TRBJ2-7, with D possibly TRBD2 on 5 matching bases. Trimming removed 6 bases at V and 4 bases at J, with 19 bases between. Germline V gene data show CDR1 as MNHEY and CDR2 as SVGAGI. The CDR3 has 15 residues. CDR3: CASSAVTGIRYEQYF. The CDR3 region has the DNA TGTGCCAGCAGCGCCGTGACCGGGATACGATACGAGCAGTACTTC.

The J gene is TRBJ2-7, the V gene TRBV4-3; 9 bases line up with TRBD2. The germline gives CDR1 LGHNA, CDR2 YSLEER. J gave up 0 bases and V 0 bases, and 3 bases lay outside the gene matches. CDR3 length: 16 residues. The CDR3 here is CASSQDSGSASYEQYF. The CDR3 region has the DNA TGCGCCAGCAGCCAAGATAGCGGGAGTGCCTCCTACGAGCAGTACTTC.

V usage is TRBV19 and J usage is TRBJ1-5; no clear D gene. V was pared by 1 base and J by 2 bases, with 9 bases between. Germline V gene lookup returns CDR1 LNHDA and CDR2 SQIVND (reference sequence). This CDR3 comprises 15 residues. DNA for the CDR3: TGTGCCAGTAGTATAGCCGGGGTTCGCAATCAGCCCCAGCATTTT. Translated, it gives CASSIAGVRNQPQHF.

In this sample, this clone turned up a few times. The V gene is TRBV7-9, the J gene TRBJ1-2; the D gene is possibly TRBD1 (6 bases). The CDR3 sequence is 14 residues long. V lost 5 bases and J 4 bases, leaving 14 bases between the germline ends. The V gene's germline CDR1 is SEHNR and CDR2 FQNEAQ (reference sequence). The CDR3 spells CASSLSDSLYGYTF. Here the CDR3 DNA reads TGTGCCAGCAGCCTCTCGGACAGCCTCTATGGCTACACCTTC.

CDR3 nucleotides: TGTGCCAGCAGTTCCCTAACAAGGCGAGGGGGCTACGAGCAGTACTTC. Protein: CASSSLTRRGGYEQYF. V gene TRBV27 combines with J gene TRBJ2-7; maybe TRBD1 (6 bases). V lost 4 bases to trimming and J lost 3 bases, with 19 bases between them. The CDR3 contains 16 residues. CDR1 MNHEY and CDR2 SMNVEV come from the germline V gene (reference sequence).

The CDR3, as DNA: TGTGCCAGCAGCTCCCGTAGCGGGAGGGTTGGTGAGCAGTTCTTC. This encodes CASSSRSGRVGEQFF. The rearrangement joins TRBV7-8 to TRBJ2-1; 11 nucleotides line up with TRBD2. The CDR3 is 15 residues long. V was clipped by 4 bases and J by 9 bases; unmatched bases: 8. Germline V gives CDR1 SGHVS, CDR2 FQNEAQ. Variable domain in full (rest from reference TRBV7-8 and TRBJ2-1): GAGVSQSPRYKVAKRGQDVALRCDPISGHVSLFWYQQALGQGPEFLTYFQNEAQLDKSGLPSDRFFAERPEGSVSTLKIQRTQQEDSAVYLCASSSRSGRVGEQFFGPGTRLTVL.

V is TRBV10-3 and J is TRBJ2-3; 13 bases are shared with TRBD2. This CDR3 contains 14 residues. With 6 bases clipped from V and 6 bases from J, the junction kept 3 bases outside the gene matches. Per the germline V gene, CDR1 is ENHRY and CDR2 is SYGVKD. CDR3 in amino acids: CAIRWTSGSDTQYF. CDR3 DNA: TGTGCCATCAGGTGGACTAGCGGGAGCGATACGCAGTATTTT.

This chain connects TRBV28 to TRBJ1-2, with TRBD1 matching 9 bases. The CDR3 is 15 residues long. V lost 5 bases and J lost 1; bases outside the gene matches: 5. Germline V CDR1 and CDR2: MDHEN, SYDVKM. DNA of the CDR3: TGTGCCAGCAGTCGCCCGGGACAGGGTAACTATGGCTACACCTTC. The encoded protein is CASSRPGQGNYGYTF.

V usage is TRBV10-3 and J usage is TRBJ2-1; 8 nucleotides match TRBD2. Trimming at V came to 11 bases and at J to 6 bases, leaving 6 bases not matched to a gene. CDR1 is ENHRY, CDR2 SYGVKD, per germline. The CDR3 runs 12 residues. This CDR3 is CAVGLEFNEQFF. The DNA for the CDR3 is TGTGCCGTGGGACTAGAGTTCAATGAGCAGTTCTTC.

CDR3 region: CASSLGGGARNTGELFF. In nucleotides, the CDR3 is TGTGCCAGCAGTTTAGGCGGGGGGGCCCGGAATACCGGGGAGCTGTTTTTT. The genes are TRBV27 and TRBJ2-2, with TRBD2 matching 9 bases. The CDR3 extends over 17 amino acids. V lost 2 bases, J lost 5 bases, and 9 bases stayed unmatched. Per the germline V gene, CDR1 is MNHEY and CDR2 is SMNVEV (reference sequence).

V is TRBV7-9 and J is TRBJ2-2; 7 bases are a match to TRBD1. The germline V gene encodes CDR1 SEHNR and CDR2 FQNEAQ (reference sequence). This CDR3 comprises 14 residues. The junction had 6 bases not matched to a gene; V was cut back by 5 bases and J by 6 bases. In DNA form, the CDR3 reads TGTGCCAGCAGCAGACAGGGAGAGGCCGGGGAGCTGTTTTTT. Its translation is CASSRQGEAGELFF.

The rearrangement links TRBV9 to TRBJ2-1; D is perhaps TRBD1 (6 bases). The CDR3 extends over 13 amino acids. The V and J ends lost 6 bases and 8 bases respectively, with 15 bases between them. Germline assignment: CDR1 SGDLS and CDR2 YYNGEE. The CDR3 here is CASTPTGYDEQFF. Written as DNA, the CDR3 is TGTGCCAGCACTCCGACAGGTTACGATGAGCAGTTCTTC.

This sequence joins TRBV19 and TRBJ1-5, with D perhaps matching TRBD1 (5 bases). The CDR3 length is 15 residues. V shed 6 bases and J shed 0 bases, with 12 bases lying between them. Germline values: CDR1 LNHDA, CDR2 SQIVND (reference sequence). The DNA of the CDR3 is TGTGCCAGTAGAGACAGCTTCTCTAGCAATCAGCCCCAGCATTTT. Protein product: CASRDSFSSNQPQHF. The full variable domain, in which reference TRBV19 and TRBJ1-5 provide the parts outside the CDR3, is DGGITQSPKYLFRKEGQNVTLSCEQNLNHDAMYWYRQDPGQGLRLIYYSQIVNDFQKGDIAEGYSVSREKKESFPLTVTSAQKNPTAFYLCASRDSFSSNQPQHFGDGTRLSIL.

As regards this clone: A junction boundary mismatches the germline segment, possibly from a read error. The V gene is TRBV11-2, the J gene TRBJ2-3; unclear D gene. Germline V gene lookup returns CDR1 SGHAT and CDR2 FQNNGV. CDR3 length equals 12 residues. CDR3 sequence: CAGSPAADTQYF. CDR3 bases: TGTGCCGGCAGCCCCGCAGCAGATACGCAGTATTTT.

CDR3 coding DNA: TGTGCCAGCAGTCCTTCGGCCGGGGGGCCAAGCTCCTACAATGAGCAGTTCTTC. As protein: CASSPSAGGPSSYNEQFF. The chain carries TRBV28 and TRBJ2-1; D perhaps matches TRBD2 (7 bases). The CDR3 extends over 18 amino acids. Germline V gives CDR1 MDHEN, CDR2 SYDVKM. The V end was cut by 5 bases, the J end by 0 bases, with 20 bases between.

This clone was detected a few times. The CDR3 DNA follows: TGTGCCAGCACCCAGGGACAGGGCCGATCAAACATTCAGTACTTC. This translates into CASTQGQGRSNIQYF. This chain uses TRBV2 with TRBJ2-4; TRBD1 matches at 9 bases. Per germline, CDR1 SNHLY and CDR2 FYNNEI. With V trimmed by 7 bases and J by 6 bases, 10 bases remained unmatched. This CDR3 has 15 residues.

The sample holds one count of this clone. The rearrangement uses TRBV15 and TRBJ2-7; 9 bases match TRBD1. The CDR3 has 15 residues. Germline CDR1 reads LNHNV; CDR2 reads YYDKDF (reference sequence). J lost 3 bases, V lost 1 base, and 4 bases had no gene match. In DNA form, the CDR3 reads TGTGCCACCAGCAGAGCTGGACAGGGGATCTACGAGCAGTACTTC. This sequence encodes CATSRAGQGIYEQYF.

As to this clone: The identical CDR3 is also encoded by other nucleotide sequences in the sample. The rearrangement links TRBV4-1 to TRBJ2-3; 14 bases line up with TRBD2. In germline, CDR1 is MGHRA, CDR2 YSYEKL. This CDR3 has 16 residues. The V segment lost 0 bases and the J segment 6 bases; nucleotides outside the gene matches: 2. This chain's CDR3 is CASSQDRLAGGDTQYF. The CDR3 DNA sequence: TGCGCCAGCAGCCAAGATCGACTAGCGGGGGGGGATACGCAGTATTTT.

The chain has TRBV1 and TRBJ1-2; the D call in the table, TRBD1, was not verified against the DNA. TRBV1 is listed as a pseudogene. This CDR3 is built from 15 residues. Written as DNA, the CDR3 is TGCACCAGCAGCCATAAACAGGGGGTAGAAAATGGCTACACCTTC. Its translation: CTSSHKQGVENGYTF.

The V call is TRBV6-6, the J call TRBJ1-4; D perhaps matches TRBD1 (6 bases). From germline, CDR1 is MNHNY and CDR2 SVGAGI (reference sequence). Trimming removed 6 bases from V and 8 bases from J, with 10 bases in between. The CDR3 has 12 amino acids. Written as DNA, the CDR3 is TGTGCCAGCAGCCGACAGGAGGAAAAACTGTTTTTT. This codes for CASSRQEEKLFF.

The rearrangement links TRBV28 to TRBJ1-5, with D tentatively TRBD1 (5 bases). Germline V lookup: CDR1 MDHEN, CDR2 SYDVKM. The V gene lost 5 bases and the J gene lost 4 bases, with 15 bases spanning the gap. The CDR3 sequence is 15 residues long. CDR3 nucleotides: TGTGCCAGCAGTAGCGGGGCAGCGAAAAATCAGCCCCAGCATTTT. Protein: CASSSGAAKNQPQHF. The full variable domain, rest sourced from reference TRBV28 and TRBJ1-5, is DVKVTQSSRYLVKRTGEKVFLECVQDMDHENMFWYRQDPGLGLRLIYFSYDVKMKEKGDIPEGYSVSREKKERFSLILESASTNQTSMYLCASSSGAAKNQPQHFGDGTRLSIL.

This chain connects TRBV27 to TRBJ2-7, with 8 bases matching TRBD1. J lost 4 bases, V lost 5 bases, and 4 bases had no gene match. Germline CDR1 and CDR2: MNHEY and SMNVEV (reference sequence). CDR3 length: 13 residues. CDR3: CASSLRGLYEQYF. For the CDR3, the DNA is TGTGCCAGCAGTCTCAGGGGGCTATACGAGCAGTACTTC.

The chain employs TRBV15 and TRBJ2-3, with TRBD2 matching over 8 bases. Germline CDR1 is LNHNV and CDR2 is YYDKDF (reference sequence). V lost 0 bases to trimming and J lost 5 bases; unmatched junction nucleotides: 10. The CDR3 extends over 17 amino acids. CDR3 in DNA: TGTGCCACCAGCAGAGATCGAGGAGCGGGAGTCGAAGATACGCAGTATTTT. Translation gives CATSRDRGAGVEDTQYF.

The chain links TRBV7-2 to TRBJ2-5; possible D gene TRBD2, 6 bases. Trimming left V 0 bases short and J 2 bases short, with 10 bases between. The CDR3 extends over 15 amino acids. The germline V gene has CDR1 SGHTA and CDR2 FQGNSA. CDR3 nucleotides: TGTGCCAGCAGCTTAGCTTTAGCGGTACAAGAGACCCAGTACTTC. Amino acid sequence: CASSLALAVQETQYF.

The chain is built from TRBV2 and TRBJ1-6; no clear D gene. The CDR3 has 14 amino acids. Germline CDR1 is SNHLY and CDR2 is FYNNEI. V was cut by 8 bases and J by 10 bases, with 18 bases left in between. CDR3: CASRQVVVKSPLHF. CDR3 coding DNA: TGTGCCAGCCGCCAGGTTGTGGTCAAGTCACCCCTCCACTTT. Supplemented by reference TRBV2 and TRBJ1-6, the full variable domain reads EPEVTQTPSHQVTQMGQEVILRCVPISNHLYFYWYRQILGQKVEFLVSFYNNEISEKSEIFDDQFSVERPDGSNFTLKIRSTKLEDSAMYFCASRQVVVKSPLHFGNGTRLTVT.